The TCR beta chain described here comes from a study of identical twins. This CDR3 has 14 residues. V was pared by 1 base and J by 10 bases, with 11 bases between. This clonotype occurred a few times. TCRdb re-called the 5' RACE reads through MiXCR, storing one row per CDR3 protein. The table has approximately 500,000 distinct CDR3 sequences, 12% to 15% seen once. This sample also appeared in a second study, on yellow fever vaccine responses in identical twins.

Material: CD4+ T cells sorted from blood. This chain connects TRBV12-3 or TRBV12-4 to TRBJ1-6; D remains ambiguous. This sequence originates from a woman between 18 and 29 years old in good health. DNA for the CDR3: TGTGCCAGCAGTTTAGGGACTTTCGAATCACCCCTCCACTTT. Translated, it gives CASSLGTFESPLHF.